This T cell receptor (beta chain) emerged from a study of technical replicates of blood from a handful of donors. This CDR3 region has 10 residues. Germline values: CDR1 LNHDA, CDR2 SQIVND (reference sequence). V was pared by 3 bases and J by 10 bases, with 6 bases between. TCRdb keeps only in-frame clones here, not all; method: immunoSEQ multiplex PCR. There are tens of thousands of clones in the sample; 95% occur only once, and 0.2% to 0.3% lies in the top ten. The sequenced sample consisted of T cells isolated from PBMCs. The TCR was taken from a human donor in good health. The J gene is TRBJ1-1, the V gene TRBV19; D unresolved. The CDR3 bases are TGTGCCAGTAGTATGGCGGGAGCTTTCTTT. It specifies CASSMAGAFF.